What follows are 18 T cell receptor beta chains derived from one specimen sequenced in a study of T cell responses to AZD1222 COVID-19 vaccine. This table comes from immunoSEQ multiplex PCR, and its TCRdb copy is limited to in-frame clones, with some not included. Of 150,000 to 200,000 clones in the sample, 80% to 95% were seen once. The sample was peripheral blood, taken on day 0 of AZD1222 vaccination. Receptors originate from an adult in good health.

J is TRBJ1-3 and V is TRBV28; D unresolved. Germline CDR1 and CDR2: MDHEN and SYDVKM. Trimming took 2 bases from V and 0 from J, leaving 11 bases between them. This CDR3 has 16 residues. As DNA, the CDR3 is TGTGCCAGCAGTTTACCGACCGCGAGCTCTGGAAACACCATATATTTT. Protein product: CASSLPTASSGNTIYF.

The genes are TRBV6-5 and TRBJ1-1; 10 bases align to TRBD1. This CDR3 contains 14 residues. Germline V gene sequence: CDR1 MNHEY, CDR2 SVGAGI. The V gene end was trimmed by 9 bases and the J gene end by 2 bases; junction bases not matched to a gene: 6. In DNA, the CDR3 is TGTGCCAGTGCGACAGGGGGCTCAAACACTGAAGCTTTCTTT. Its translation is CASATGGSNTEAFF.

This clone was seen only a few times. The chain links TRBV4-1 to TRBJ2-7; 7 nucleotides agree with TRBD2. The CDR3 is made up of 16 amino acids. The V segment lost 0 bases and the J segment 4 bases; nucleotides outside the gene matches: 9. Germline lookup yields CDR1 MGHRA and CDR2 YSYEKL. This CDR3 reads CASSQDEVREGYEQYF. CDR3 DNA: TGCGCCAGCAGCCAAGACGAAGTTAGGGAGGGTTACGAGCAGTACTTC.

V is TRBV28 and J is TRBJ1-3, with unresolved D. The V and J ends lost 5 bases and 0 bases respectively, with 5 bases between them. This CDR3 is built from 13 residues. Per germline, CDR1 MDHEN and CDR2 SYDVKM. CDR3 bases: TGTGCCAGCAGTCGCACCTCTGGAAACACCATATATTTT. Translated, it gives CASSRTSGNTIYF.

The chain couples TRBV10-1 to TRBJ2-1; 9 bases agree with TRBD2. V lost 8 bases, J lost 9 bases, and 8 bases stayed unmatched. Germline V gives CDR1 WNHNN, CDR2 SYGVQD (reference sequence). The CDR3 covers 13 residues. The CDR3, as DNA: TGCGCCAGCTCGGAGCGGGAGGCAGGTGAGCAGTTCTTC. Translated, it gives CASSEREAGEQFF.

The V call is TRBV2, the J call TRBJ2-3; TRBD1 or TRBD2 may be the D gene (6 bases each). The CDR3 has 15 amino acids. V dropped 6 bases and J dropped 6 bases, with 19 bases sitting between them. The germline gives CDR1 SNHLY, CDR2 FYNNEI. CDR3: CASSQIWGAGDTQYF. Here the CDR3 DNA reads TGTGCCAGCAGCCAAATTTGGGGGGCCGGGGATACGCAGTATTTT.

The chain couples TRBV6-5 to TRBJ2-7; D possibly uses TRBD1 or TRBD2 (5 bases each). Germline V gene data show CDR1 as MNHEY and CDR2 as SVGAGI. The CDR3 spans 13 residues. Trimming left V 9 bases short and J 3 bases short, with 15 bases between. The CDR3 sequence is CASCPGTNYEQYF. The CDR3 region has the DNA TGTGCCAGTTGTCCAGGGACCAACTACGAGCAGTACTTC.

This chain joins TRBV10-3 and TRBJ1-6; TRBD1 is a possible D gene (6 bases). The V gene's germline CDR1 is ENHRY and CDR2 SYGVKD. Deletions cut 9 bases from V and 0 bases from J, with 12 bases between. The CDR3 loop spans 15 amino acids. CDR3 bases: TGTGCCATGGGGGCTTCCAGCTCCTATAATTCACCCCTCCACTTT. This sequence encodes CAMGASSSYNSPLHF.

The rearrangement uses TRBV19 and TRBJ1-1, with a tentative D call TRBD1 (6 bases). The CDR3 is 13 amino acids. From germline, CDR1 is LNHDA and CDR2 SQIVND (reference sequence). Between the trimmed V and J ends, which lost 7 bases and 4 bases, there was a span of 13 bases. The CDR3 protein is CASNQGRGTEAFF. In nucleotides, the CDR3 is TGTGCCAGTAATCAGGGGCGCGGCACTGAAGCTTTCTTT.

The V gene is TRBV2, the J gene TRBJ2-3, with D maybe TRBD2 (5 bases). Trimming removed 7 bases from V and 1 base from J, with 9 bases in between. The CDR3 has 13 residues. CDR1 and CDR2 from the germline V gene are SNHLY and FYNNEI. The DNA of the CDR3 is TGTGCCAGCAAGGCGGGCCGCACAGATACGCAGTATTTT. It translates to CASKAGRTDTQYF. Drawing the rest from reference TRBV2 and TRBJ2-3, the complete variable domain is EPEVTQTPSHQVTQMGQEVILRCVPISNHLYFYWYRQILGQKVEFLVSFYNNEISEKSEIFDDQFSVERPDGSNFTLKIRSTKLEDSAMYFCASKAGRTDTQYFGPGTRLTVL.

The rearrangement links TRBV2 to TRBJ2-4; D call uncertain. Per the germline V gene, CDR1 is SNHLY and CDR2 is FYNNEI. The ends were cut back, 6 bases at V and 1 base at J, with 10 bases in the middle. The CDR3 is 14 amino acids. CDR3 sequence (DNA): TGTGCCAGCAGACCCGGTGGGGCCAAAAACATTCAGTACTTC. This gives the protein CASRPGGAKNIQYF.

J is TRBJ2-1 and V is TRBV5-1; TRBD2 matches 11 bases. This CDR3 is built from 16 residues. Germline V CDR1 and CDR2: SGHRS, YFSETQ. The V gene end was trimmed by 0 bases and the J gene end by 3 bases; junction bases not matched to a gene: 2. The CDR3 DNA is TGCGCCAGCAGCTTGGTACTAGCGGGGGTCTACAATGAGCAGTTCTTC. This encodes CASSLVLAGVYNEQFF.

The chain combines TRBV7-2 with TRBJ2-1, with TRBD1 matching over 9 bases. Germline lookup yields CDR1 SGHTA and CDR2 FQGNSA. The CDR3 has 15 residues. V trimming: 6 bases; J trimming: 8 bases; junction bases outside the gene matches: 11. CDR3 sequence reads: CASRFGTGRPDEQFF. The CDR3 DNA reads as TGTGCCAGCAGATTTGGGACAGGGAGGCCCGATGAGCAGTTCTTC.

The chain carries TRBV6-6 and TRBJ2-2; 7 bases fit TRBD1. The length of the CDR3 is 15 residues. Germline loops: CDR1 MNHNY, CDR2 SVGAGI (reference sequence). J was trimmed by 4 bases and V by 0 bases; bases with no gene match: 2. The CDR3 DNA is TGTGCCAGCAGTTACTCACAGGGGTCCACCGGGGAGCTGTTTTTT. This sequence encodes CASSYSQGSTGELFF.

This chain joins TRBV6-5 and TRBJ1-1; D gene uncertain. The CDR3 runs 15 residues. Germline-derived CDR1 and CDR2 are MNHEY and SVGAGI. Trimming stripped 3 bases from V and 1 base from J, with 12 bases between. The CDR3 here is CASSYLSAGNTEAFF. The CDR3 nucleotides are TGTGCCAGCAGTTATTTATCAGCCGGGAACACTGAAGCTTTCTTT.

V usage is TRBV5-6 and J usage is TRBJ1-1, with D possibly matching TRBD1 (5 bases). Looked up from germline, CDR1 is SGHDT and CDR2 is YYEEEE. This CDR3 is 16 amino acids long. Trimming pared 1 base from V and 4 bases from J, leaving 17 bases between. CDR3 nucleotides: TGTGCCAGCAGCTTGAACCGGGGCCCTCAACTCACTGAAGCTTTCTTT. Translated: CASSLNRGPQLTEAFF.

This sequence joins TRBV13 and TRBJ2-7, with 10 bases fitting TRBD1. With 2 bases clipped from V and 7 bases from J, the junction kept 8 bases outside the gene matches. CDR1 is PRHDT, CDR2 FYEKMQ, per germline (reference sequence). The CDR3 has 15 residues. The CDR3 loop reads CASSLQVGDRGEQYF. CDR3 DNA sequence: TGTGCCAGCAGCTTACAGGTGGGGGACAGGGGTGAGCAGTACTTC.

The gene calls are TRBV7-9 and TRBJ2-3; D is possibly TRBD2 (6 bases). Germline V lookup: CDR1 SEHNR, CDR2 FQNEAQ (reference sequence). The CDR3 length is 14 residues. Trimming stripped 4 bases from V and 2 bases from J, with 10 bases between. CDR3 sequence: CASSWWRDTDTQYF. CDR3 nucleotides: TGTGCCAGCAGCTGGTGGAGGGACACAGATACGCAGTATTTT.